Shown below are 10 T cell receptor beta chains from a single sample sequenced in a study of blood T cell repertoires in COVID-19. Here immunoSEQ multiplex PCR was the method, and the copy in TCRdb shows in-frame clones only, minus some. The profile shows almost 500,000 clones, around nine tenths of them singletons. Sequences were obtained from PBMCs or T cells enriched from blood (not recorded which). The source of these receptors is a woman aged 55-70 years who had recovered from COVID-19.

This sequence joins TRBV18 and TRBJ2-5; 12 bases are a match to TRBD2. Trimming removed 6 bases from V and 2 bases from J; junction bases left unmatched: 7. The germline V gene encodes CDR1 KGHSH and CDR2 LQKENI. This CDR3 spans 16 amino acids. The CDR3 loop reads CASSHETSGGQETQYF. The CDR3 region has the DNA TGTGCCAGCTCTCATGAGACTAGCGGGGGTCAAGAGACCCAGTACTTC.

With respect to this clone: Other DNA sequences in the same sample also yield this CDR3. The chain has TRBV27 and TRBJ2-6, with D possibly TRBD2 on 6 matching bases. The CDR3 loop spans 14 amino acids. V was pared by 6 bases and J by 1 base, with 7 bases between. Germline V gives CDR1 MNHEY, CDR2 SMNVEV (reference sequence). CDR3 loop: CASSRGSGANVLTF. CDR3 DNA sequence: TGTGCCAGCAGCCGGGGGTCTGGGGCCAACGTCCTGACTTTC.

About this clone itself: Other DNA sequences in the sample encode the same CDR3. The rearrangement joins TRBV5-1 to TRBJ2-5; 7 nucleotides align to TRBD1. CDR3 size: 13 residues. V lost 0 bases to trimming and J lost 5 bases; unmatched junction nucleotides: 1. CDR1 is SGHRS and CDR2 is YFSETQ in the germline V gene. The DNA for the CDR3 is TGCGCCAGCAGCTTGGGACAGGGTGAGACCCAGTACTTC. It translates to CASSLGQGETQYF.

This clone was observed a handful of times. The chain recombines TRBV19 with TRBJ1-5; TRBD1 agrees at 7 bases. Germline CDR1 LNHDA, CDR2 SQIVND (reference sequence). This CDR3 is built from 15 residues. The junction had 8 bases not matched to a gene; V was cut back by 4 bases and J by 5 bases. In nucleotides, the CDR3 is TGTGCCAGTAGTACCGGGACAGCGCCTTATCAGCCCCAGCATTTT. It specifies CASSTGTAPYQPQHF.

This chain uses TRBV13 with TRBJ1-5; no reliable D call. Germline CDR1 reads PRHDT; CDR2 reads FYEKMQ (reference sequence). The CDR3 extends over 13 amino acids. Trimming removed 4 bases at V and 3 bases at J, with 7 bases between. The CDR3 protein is CASSSFPNQPQHF. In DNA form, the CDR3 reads TGTGCCAGCAGCTCATTCCCCAATCAGCCCCAGCATTTT.

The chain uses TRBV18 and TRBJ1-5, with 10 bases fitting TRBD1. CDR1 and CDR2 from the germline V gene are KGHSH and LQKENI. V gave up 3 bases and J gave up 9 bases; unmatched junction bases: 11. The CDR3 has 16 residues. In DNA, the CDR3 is TGTGCCAGCTCACCGCCCGGGACAGGGGTAAGGCGGCCCCAGCATTTT. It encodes CASSPPGTGVRRPQHF.

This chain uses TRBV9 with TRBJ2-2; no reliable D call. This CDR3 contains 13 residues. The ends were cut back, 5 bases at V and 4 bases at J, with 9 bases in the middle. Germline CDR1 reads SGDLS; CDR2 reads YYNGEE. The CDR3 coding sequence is TGTGCCAGCAGTGAGACAATCACCGGGGAGCTGTTTTTT. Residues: CASSETITGELFF.

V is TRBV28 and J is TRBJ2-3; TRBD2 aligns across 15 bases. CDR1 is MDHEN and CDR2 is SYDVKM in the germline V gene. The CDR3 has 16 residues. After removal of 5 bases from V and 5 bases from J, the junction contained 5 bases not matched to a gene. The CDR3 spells CASSPRTSGGGDTQYF. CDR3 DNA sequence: TGTGCCAGCAGTCCCCGGACTAGCGGGGGGGGAGATACGCAGTATTTT.

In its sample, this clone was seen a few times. CDR3 bases: TGTGCCAGCAGCTTGGGCCGCTGGGGACAGGGCTATGGCTACACCTTC. Protein product: CASSLGRWGQGYGYTF. The chain recombines TRBV5-4 with TRBJ1-2, with TRBD1 identical over 9 bases. The CDR3 length is 16 residues. V shed 0 bases, J shed 4 bases, and the junction held 7 bases outside the gene matches. Germline-derived CDR1 and CDR2 are SGHNT and YYREEE (reference sequence). Full variable domain (remainder filled in from reference TRBV5-4 and TRBJ1-2): ETGVTQSPTHLIKTRGQQVTLRCSSQSGHNTVSWYQQALGQGPQFIFQYYREEENGRGNFPPRFSGLQFPNYSSELNVNALELDDSALYLCASSLGRWGQGYGYTFGSGTRLTVV.

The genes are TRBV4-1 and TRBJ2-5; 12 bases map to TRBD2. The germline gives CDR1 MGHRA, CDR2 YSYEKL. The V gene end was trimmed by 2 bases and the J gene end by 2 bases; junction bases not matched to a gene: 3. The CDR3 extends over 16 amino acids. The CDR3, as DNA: TGCGCCAGCAGCCAACCGACTAGCGGGGGACAAGAGACCCAGTACTTC. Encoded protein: CASSQPTSGGQETQYF.